Detailed here is one T cell receptor (beta chain). Its antigen is still unknown. No per-base quality is available; no much larger clone lies one base away. The data were obtained in a study of CD8 T cells in ankylosing spondylitis (dated by TCRdb to between 2016 and 2019). For context, the study as a whole: To find TCR variants linked to disease, the study profiled T cell receptor beta repertoires in ankylosing spondylitis patients and healthy donors. Peripheral blood was sampled, and synovial fluid was also collected from ankylosing spondylitis patients. The full study cohort comprised 25 ankylosing spondylitis patients and approximately 100 healthy donors.

TCRdb shows the sequencer as Illumina HiSeq 2500. Quantitative 5'-RACE with molecular barcodes was the method used to prepare the TCR beta libraries. The authors processed their data as follows. To identify disease-linked TCR variants, a new computational method was used, one built on a probabilistic model of VDJ rearrangement. TCRdb itself trimmed the public reads at Q25 with fastp, ran MiXCR and retained productive beta chains. A single entry per CDR3 protein holds the most common genes and DNA from its merged rows. The V and J calls were not made by the authors but by TCRdb's processing. Across this sample there are about 220,000 distinct CDR3 sequences, with approximately 20% seen only once. The ten largest clones capture about two fifths of the sample. The study at large found these results: Some of the motif variants had been reported before in the synovial fluid and blood of reactive arthritis patients, a finding that suggests common disease-initiation mechanisms. A CD8+ phenotype was shown by the disease-linked clones, which were found at relatively low frequencies in peripheral blood. A TCR beta motif made up of eight or nine highly homologous amino acid variants appeared to be characteristic of blood from ankylosing spondylitis patients. Significant enrichment of the disease-linked clones was reported in matched synovial fluid samples from ankylosing spondylitis patients.

At the junction V is shortened by 3 bases and J by 4 bases, with 13 bases in between. Reading the germline V gene gives CDR1 MGHDK and CDR2 SYGVNS. Spanning cysteine to phenylalanine, the CDR3 consists of 15 amino acids. Here the CDR3 DNA is all that survives: 45 bases in frame from base 1. The chain employs TRBV25-1 and TRBJ2-1, with no D gene named confidently. The receptor's source is a male donor with ankylosing spondylitis. Sequenced input: blood, either unsorted or a sorted T cell fraction (not recorded which). The DNA sequence is TGTGCCAGCAGTGAGCGAGGTGACATTTACAATGAGCAGTTCTTC. Translated, it reads CASSERGDIYNEQFF.